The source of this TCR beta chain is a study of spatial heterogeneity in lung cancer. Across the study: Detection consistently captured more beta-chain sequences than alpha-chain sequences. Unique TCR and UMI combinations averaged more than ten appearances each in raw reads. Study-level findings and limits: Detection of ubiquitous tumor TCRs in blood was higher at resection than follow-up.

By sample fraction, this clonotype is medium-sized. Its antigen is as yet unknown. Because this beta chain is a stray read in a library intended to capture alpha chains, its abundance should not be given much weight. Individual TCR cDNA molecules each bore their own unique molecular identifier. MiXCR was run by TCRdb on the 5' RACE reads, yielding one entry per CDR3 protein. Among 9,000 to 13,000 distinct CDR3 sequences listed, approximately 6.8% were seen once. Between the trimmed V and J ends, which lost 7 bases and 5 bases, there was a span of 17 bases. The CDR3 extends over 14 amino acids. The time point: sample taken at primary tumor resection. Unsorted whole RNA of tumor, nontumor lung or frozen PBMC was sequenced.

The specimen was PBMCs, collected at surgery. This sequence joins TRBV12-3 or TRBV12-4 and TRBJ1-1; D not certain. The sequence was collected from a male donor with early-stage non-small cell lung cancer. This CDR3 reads CASTSLRTRTEAFF. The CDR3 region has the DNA TGTGCCAGCACCTCACTCCGGACGCGAACTGAAGCTTTCTTT.